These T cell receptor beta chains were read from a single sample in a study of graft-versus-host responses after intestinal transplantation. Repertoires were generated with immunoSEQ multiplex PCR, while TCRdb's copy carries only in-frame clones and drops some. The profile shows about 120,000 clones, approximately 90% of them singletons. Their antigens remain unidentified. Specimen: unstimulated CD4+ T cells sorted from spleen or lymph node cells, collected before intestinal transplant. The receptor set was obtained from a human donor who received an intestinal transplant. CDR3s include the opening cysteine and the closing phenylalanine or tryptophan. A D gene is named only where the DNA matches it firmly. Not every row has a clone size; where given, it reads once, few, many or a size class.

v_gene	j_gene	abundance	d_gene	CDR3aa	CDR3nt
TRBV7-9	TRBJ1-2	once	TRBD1	CASSLDSTYPDRGDYGYTF	TGTGCCAGCAGCTTAGACTCCACTTACCCGGACAGGGGAGACTATGGCTACACCTTC
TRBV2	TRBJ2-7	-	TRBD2	CASSGGGTRTYEQYF	TGTGCCAGCAGTGGGGGAGGGACGAGGACCTACGAGCAGTACTTC
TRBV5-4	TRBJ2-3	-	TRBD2	CASSSNGLALTDTQYF	TGTGCCAGCAGCTCTAACGGACTAGCACTCACAGATACGCAGTATTTT
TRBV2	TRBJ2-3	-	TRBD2	CASVSGGTSGKRDTQYF	TGTGCCAGCGTCTCCGGGGGGACTAGCGGGAAGAGAGATACGCAGTATTTT
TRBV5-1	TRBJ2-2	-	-	CASSSSPLGAGELFF	TGCGCCAGCAGCTCCTCGCCGCTCGGGGCCGGGGAGCTGTTTTTT
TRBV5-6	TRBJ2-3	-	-	CASSLTGTPDTQYF	TGTGCCAGCAGCTTGACCGGGACTCCGGATACGCAGTATTTT
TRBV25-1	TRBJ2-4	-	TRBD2	CASSESASGRHIQYF	TGTGCCAGCAGTGAATCGGCTAGCGGGAGACACATTCAGTACTTC
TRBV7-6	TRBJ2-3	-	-	CASSLRGSTDTQYF	TGTGCCAGCAGCTTAAGGGGGAGCACAGATACGCAGTATTTT
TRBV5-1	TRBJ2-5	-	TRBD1	CASSHRQGQETQYF	TGCGCCAGCAGCCACAGACAGGGGCAAGAGACCCAGTACTTC
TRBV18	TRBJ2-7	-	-	CASSPSLYEQYF	TGTGCCAGCTCACCTAGTCTATACGAGCAGTACTTC
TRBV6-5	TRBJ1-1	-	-	CASSRTGRGTEAFF	TGTGCCAGCAGCCGAACAGGGAGGGGAACTGAAGCTTTCTTT
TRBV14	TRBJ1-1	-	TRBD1	CASSQDLGQVNTEAFF	TGTGCCAGCAGCCAAGATCTTGGACAGGTTAACACTGAAGCTTTCTTT
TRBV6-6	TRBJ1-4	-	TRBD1	CASSYSSGQSEKLFF	TGTGCCAGCAGTTACTCTTCGGGACAGAGTGAAAAACTGTTTTTT
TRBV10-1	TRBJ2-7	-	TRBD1	CASSEWTGGYEQYF	TGCGCCAGCAGTGAGTGGACAGGGGGCTACGAGCAGTACTTC
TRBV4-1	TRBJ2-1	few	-	CASSQDPPGGFRSNNEQFF	TGCGCCAGCAGCCAAGACCCCCCCGGAGGGTTTAGGTCTAATAATGAGCAGTTCTTC